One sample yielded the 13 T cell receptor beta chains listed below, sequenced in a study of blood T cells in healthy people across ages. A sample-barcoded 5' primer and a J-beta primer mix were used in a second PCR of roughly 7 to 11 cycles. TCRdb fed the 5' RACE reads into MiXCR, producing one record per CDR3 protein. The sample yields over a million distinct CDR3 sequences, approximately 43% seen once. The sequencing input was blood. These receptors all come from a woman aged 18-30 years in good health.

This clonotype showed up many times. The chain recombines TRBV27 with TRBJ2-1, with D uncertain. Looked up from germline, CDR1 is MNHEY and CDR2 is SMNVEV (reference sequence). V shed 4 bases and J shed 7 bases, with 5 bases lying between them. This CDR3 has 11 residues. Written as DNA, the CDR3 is TGTGCCAGCAGTTCCTCTAATGAGCAGTTCTTC. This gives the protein CASSSSNEQFF.

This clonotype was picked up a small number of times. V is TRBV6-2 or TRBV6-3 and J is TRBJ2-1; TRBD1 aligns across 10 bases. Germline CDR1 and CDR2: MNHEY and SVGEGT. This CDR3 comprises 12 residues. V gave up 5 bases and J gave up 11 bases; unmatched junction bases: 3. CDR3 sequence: CASSRDRGKQFF. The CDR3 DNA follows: TGTGCCAGCAGTAGGGACAGGGGTAAGCAGTTCTTC.

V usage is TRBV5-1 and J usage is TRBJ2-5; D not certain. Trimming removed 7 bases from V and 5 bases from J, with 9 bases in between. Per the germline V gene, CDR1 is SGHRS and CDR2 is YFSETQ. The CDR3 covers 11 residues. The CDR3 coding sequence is TGCGCCAGCCGGGCAATCGAGACCCAGTACTTC. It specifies CASRAIETQYF.

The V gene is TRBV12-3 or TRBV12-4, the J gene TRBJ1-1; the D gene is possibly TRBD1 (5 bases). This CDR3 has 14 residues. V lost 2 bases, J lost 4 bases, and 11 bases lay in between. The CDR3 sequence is CASSLQGLITEAFF. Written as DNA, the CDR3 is TGTGCCAGCAGTTTACAGGGATTGATCACTGAAGCTTTCTTT.

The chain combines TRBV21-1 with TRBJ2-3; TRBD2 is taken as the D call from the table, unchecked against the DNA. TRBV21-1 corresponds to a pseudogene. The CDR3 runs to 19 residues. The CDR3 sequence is CASSKMCGLLEDSTDTQYF. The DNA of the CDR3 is TGTGCCAGCAGCAAAATGTGCGGGTTACTAGAAGATAGCACAGATACGCAGTATTTT.

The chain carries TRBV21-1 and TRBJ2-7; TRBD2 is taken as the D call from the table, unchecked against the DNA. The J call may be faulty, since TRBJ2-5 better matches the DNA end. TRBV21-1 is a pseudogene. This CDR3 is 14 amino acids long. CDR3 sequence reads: CASSPQTSGETQYF. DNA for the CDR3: TGTGCCAGCAGCCCCCAGACTAGCGGGGAGACCCAGTACTTC.

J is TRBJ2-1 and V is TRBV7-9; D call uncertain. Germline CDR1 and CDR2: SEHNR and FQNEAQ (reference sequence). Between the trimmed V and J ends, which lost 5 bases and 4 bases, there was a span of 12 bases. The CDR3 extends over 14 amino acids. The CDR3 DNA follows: TGTGCCAGCAGCGCTCCGGACGGGTACAATGAGCAGTTCTTC. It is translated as CASSAPDGYNEQFF.

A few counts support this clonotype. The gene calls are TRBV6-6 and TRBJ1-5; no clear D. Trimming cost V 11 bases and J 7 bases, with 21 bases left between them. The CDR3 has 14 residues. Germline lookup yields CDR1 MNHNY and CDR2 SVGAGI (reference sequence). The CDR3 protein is CAAEAGSLIQPQHF. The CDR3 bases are TGTGCCGCAGAAGCCGGGTCTCTAATCCAGCCCCAGCATTTT.

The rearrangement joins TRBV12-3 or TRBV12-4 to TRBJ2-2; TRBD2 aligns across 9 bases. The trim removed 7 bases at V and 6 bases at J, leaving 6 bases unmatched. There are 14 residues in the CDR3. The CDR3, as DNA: TGTGCCAGCAACCTAGCGGGAAATCCCGGGGAGCTGTTTTTT. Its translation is CASNLAGNPGELFF.

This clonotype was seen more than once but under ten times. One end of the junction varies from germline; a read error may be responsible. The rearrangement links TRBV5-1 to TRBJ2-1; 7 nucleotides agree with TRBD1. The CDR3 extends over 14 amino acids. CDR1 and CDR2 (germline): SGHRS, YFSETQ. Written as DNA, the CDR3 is TGTGCCAGCAGCTTAGGACAGGAGTACAATGAGCAGTTCTTC. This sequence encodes CASSLGQEYNEQFF.

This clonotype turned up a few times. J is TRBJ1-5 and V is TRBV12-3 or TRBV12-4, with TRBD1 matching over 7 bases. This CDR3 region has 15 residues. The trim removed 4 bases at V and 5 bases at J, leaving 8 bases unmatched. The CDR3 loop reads CASSSSGGADQPQHF. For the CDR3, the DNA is TGTGCCAGCAGTTCGTCAGGGGGAGCGGATCAGCCCCAGCATTTT.

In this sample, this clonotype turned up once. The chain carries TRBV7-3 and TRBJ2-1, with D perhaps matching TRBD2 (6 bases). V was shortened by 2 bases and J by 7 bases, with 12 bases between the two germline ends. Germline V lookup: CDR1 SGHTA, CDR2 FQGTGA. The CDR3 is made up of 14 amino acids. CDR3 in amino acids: CASSLYPGENEQFF. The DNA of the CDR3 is TGTGCCAGCAGCTTATACCCGGGAGAGAATGAGCAGTTCTTC.

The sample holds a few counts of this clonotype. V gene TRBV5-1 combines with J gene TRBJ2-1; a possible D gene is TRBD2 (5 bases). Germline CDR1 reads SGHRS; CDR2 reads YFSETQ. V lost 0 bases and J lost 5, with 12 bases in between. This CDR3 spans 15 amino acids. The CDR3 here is CASSLERSGNNEQFF. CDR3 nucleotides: TGCGCCAGCAGCTTGGAGCGGTCGGGGAACAATGAGCAGTTCTTC.